Listed below are T cell receptor beta chains from one sample, sequenced in a study of radiotherapy plus CTLA-4 blockade in lung cancer. Only in-frame clones appear in the TCRdb table, and some are missing; sequencing was by immunoSEQ multiplex PCR. The sample has around 70,000 clones, roughly three quarters seen once; the top ten hold around a sixth. This sample comprised peripheral blood, obtained from a patient treated with radiotherapy plus ipilimumab. The receptor set was obtained from a human donor with non-small cell lung cancer whose response to radiotherapy plus ipilimumab could not be evaluated. Some clones in this sample may be carry-over from other donors' samples. The conserved cysteine and the conserved F or W are not part of the CDR3 here. D genes are given only for firm matches. Expanded clones are given a class, and other clones once, few, many or no size at all.

CDR3aa	d_gene	j_gene	v_gene	abundance
ASSGKQDKQY	NA	TRBJ2-5	TRBV7-6	NA
ASSLRGALNQPQH	NA	TRBJ1-5	TRBV27	once
ASSLSHSYEQY	NA	TRBJ2-7	TRBV28	NA
ASSYSKQAAELF	NA	TRBJ1-4	TRBV6-5	few
ASSSHSGGSGDTQY	TRBD2	TRBJ2-3	TRBV28	NA
ASSIALAAYEQY	TRBD2	TRBJ2-7	TRBV19	few
ASRRRYEQY	NA	TRBJ2-7	TRBV6-5	NA
ASSSLPQETQY	NA	TRBJ2-5	TRBV5-1	NA
ASSPRTERGEKLF	NA	TRBJ1-4	TRBV6-5	NA
SGSAGYNTGELF	NA	TRBJ2-2	TRBV29-1	NA
ASNWQNNQPQH	NA	TRBJ1-5	TRBV2	NA
ASSLVGEVGYT	NA	TRBJ1-2	TRBV13	NA
ASSSLPEGAGYT	TRBD1	TRBJ1-2	TRBV5-1	NA
ASSQDWQDYQPQH	NA	TRBJ1-5	TRBV4-2	NA
ASSWAQGYEQF	NA	TRBJ2-1	TRBV7-6	few
ASASGGNSGNTIY	TRBD1	TRBJ1-3	TRBV6-5	few
ASSRNGGSYEQY	NA	TRBJ2-7	TRBV27	NA
SVGGGEEKLF	NA	TRBJ1-4	TRBV29-1	once
SGREGSGNTIY	NA	TRBJ1-3	TRBV29-1	NA
ASSSGQRTEAF	TRBD1	TRBJ1-1	TRBV7-9	NA
ASSLAEEWETQY	NA	TRBJ2-5	TRBV5-1	NA
ASSPLSGTGGYEQY	TRBD1	NA	TRBV5-1	NA
ASTVDRAQNTEAF	TRBD1	TRBJ1-1	TRBV19	NA
ASSLAGGAGQPQH	TRBD1	TRBJ1-5	TRBV5-1	NA
ASSLTGGDWEKLF	TRBD1	TRBJ1-4	TRBV7-8	NA
ASSPPGREQPQH	NA	TRBJ1-5	TRBV19	few
ASSTGGETQY	NA	TRBJ2-5	TRBV5-1	NA
ASMRSYGYT	NA	TRBJ1-2	TRBV28	NA
ASSFPGQPEQY	TRBD1	TRBJ2-7	TRBV11-3	NA
ASSYSGQGLTEAF	TRBD1	TRBJ1-1	TRBV6-5	NA
ASKLAGGPGEQY	TRBD2	TRBJ2-7	TRBV28	NA
ASSLADRGRMDTQY	TRBD1	TRBJ2-3	TRBV13	NA
ASSDPWTELSYEQY	NA	TRBJ2-7	TRBV28	NA
ASSMTGGTEAF	TRBD1	TRBJ1-1	TRBV5-1	NA
ASSPPLGGYGYT	NA	TRBJ1-2	TRBV18	NA
ASSFRANRGGTEAF	NA	TRBJ1-1	TRBV28	few
ASSSGGSYNEQF	TRBD2	TRBJ2-1	TRBV19	NA
ASSLSGGAYEQY	TRBD2	TRBJ2-7	TRBV6-1	once
ATSRDRYEAF	NA	TRBJ1-1	TRBV15	NA
ASSDGTASYEQY	TRBD1	TRBJ2-7	TRBV10-2	medium-sized
ASSASSYNSPLH	NA	TRBJ1-6	TRBV11-2	NA
ASRIAEEPKETQY	NA	TRBJ2-5	TRBV5-4	NA
ASSSSIEADTQY	NA	TRBJ2-3	TRBV6-6	NA
ASSRGRDYEQY	NA	TRBJ2-7	TRBV19	few
ASSGGGYEQY	TRBD2	TRBJ2-7	TRBV6-5	few
ASSNRDRIYEQY	TRBD1	TRBJ2-7	TRBV19	NA
ASSYKQGRPEAF	NA	TRBJ1-1	TRBV11-1	NA
AWTSTGFPTNEKLF	NA	TRBJ1-4	TRBV30	NA
SAQGQGNTEAF	TRBD1	TRBJ1-1	TRBV29-1	NA
ASSLGGNGEQY	NA	TRBJ2-7	TRBV5-1	NA
ASRGEQGTNEAF	NA	TRBJ1-1	TRBV6-6	once
ASSFSSGDEQY	TRBD2	TRBJ2-7	TRBV7-2	NA
ASRAGQYTEAF	NA	TRBJ1-1	TRBV6-4	NA